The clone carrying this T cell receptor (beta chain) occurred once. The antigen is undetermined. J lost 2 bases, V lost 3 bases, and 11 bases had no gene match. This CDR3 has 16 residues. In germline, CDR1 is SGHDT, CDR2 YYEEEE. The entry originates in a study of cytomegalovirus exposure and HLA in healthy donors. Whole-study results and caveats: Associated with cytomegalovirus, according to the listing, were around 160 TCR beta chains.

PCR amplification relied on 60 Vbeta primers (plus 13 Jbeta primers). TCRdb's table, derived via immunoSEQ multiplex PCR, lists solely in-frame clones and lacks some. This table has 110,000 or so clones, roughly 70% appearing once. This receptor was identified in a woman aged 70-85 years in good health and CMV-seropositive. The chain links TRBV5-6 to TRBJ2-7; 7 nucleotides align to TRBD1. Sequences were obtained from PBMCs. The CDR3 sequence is CASSWGLGQVTYEQYF. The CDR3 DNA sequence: TGTGCCAGCAGCTGGGGGCTAGGACAGGTTACCTACGAGCAGTACTTC.